The entry below describes one T cell receptor (beta chain). The source of the sample is a study of control samples from healthy donors and cancer patients. The CDR3 consists of 14 residues. The germline V gene encodes CDR1 MNHEY and CDR2 SVGAGI. V gave up 6 bases and J gave up 7 bases, with 16 bases separating them. Using immunoSEQ multiplex PCR, the repertoire was profiled, and TCRdb retains in-frame clones only, with some absent. The profile shows just over 80,000 clones, roughly 94% of them singletons. The source is a woman aged 18-35 years in good health. Sequences were obtained from blood. V usage is TRBV6-5 and J usage is TRBJ2-1, with D perhaps being TRBD1 or TRBD2 (6 bases each). The CDR3 sequence: CASRRHEGGNEQFF. DNA of the CDR3: TGTGCCAGCAGGAGACACGAAGGGGGGAATGAGCAGTTCTTC.